Listed below are T cell receptor beta chains from one sample, sequenced in a study of blood T cells in healthy people across ages. TCRdb fed the 5' RACE reads into MiXCR, producing one record per CDR3 protein. This sample has roughly 1,800,000 distinct CDR3 sequences, with roughly 50% found just once. Specimen: blood. The receptors stem from a woman aged 40 to 49 in good health. Each CDR3 is given with its conserved first and last residue. Fields, in order: D gene, V gene, clone size, J gene, CDR3 DNA, CDR3 protein. A D gene is named only where the DNA matches it firmly. Some rows have no size entry. The others give once, few or many, or a class for an expanded clone.

d_call: NA
v_call: TRBV11-2
clone_size: few
j_call: TRBJ2-5
cdr3_nt: TGTGCCAGCAGCTTAGTGTCTACAGCCCAAGAGACCCAGTACTTC
cdr3_aa: CASSLVSTAQETQYF

d_call: NA
v_call: TRBV3-1
clone_size: NA
j_call: TRBJ1-2
cdr3_nt: TGTGCCAGCAGCCAAGGCAGGGACTCCCTCTATGGCTACACCTTC
cdr3_aa: CASSQGRDSLYGYTF

d_call: TRBD1
v_call: TRBV7-2
clone_size: NA
j_call: TRBJ2-5
cdr3_nt: TGTGCCAGCAGCGGGGACAGGGGGCTAGGGACCCAGGACTTC
cdr3_aa: CASSGDRGLGTQDF

d_call: NA
v_call: TRBV13
clone_size: few
j_call: TRBJ2-3
cdr3_nt: TGTGCCAGCAGCCCGGGTCGAGGGGTTAGCACAGATACGCAGTATTTT
cdr3_aa: CASSPGRGVSTDTQYF

d_call: TRBD2
v_call: TRBV20-1
clone_size: few
j_call: TRBJ2-5
cdr3_nt: TGCAGTGCGTCGACTAGCGGGGGTTATGAGACCCAGTACTTC
cdr3_aa: CSASTSGGYETQYF

d_call: NA
v_call: TRBV29-1
clone_size: NA
j_call: TRBJ2-4
cdr3_nt: TGCAGCGTTGAAGGGGAACGGGGGCTAGCCAAAAACATTCAGTACTTC
cdr3_aa: CSVEGERGLAKNIQYF

d_call: NA
v_call: TRBV11-1
clone_size: few
j_call: TRBJ2-1
cdr3_nt: TGTGCCAGCAGCTTAGCGAGGATTTACGACCCCTCCTACAATGAGCAGTTCTTC
cdr3_aa: CASSLARIYDPSYNEQFF

d_call: TRBD2
v_call: TRBV3-1
clone_size: few
j_call: TRBJ2-1
cdr3_nt: TGTGCCAGCAGCCAATTTAAGGCGGGGGGCCTAAATGAGCAGTTCTTC
cdr3_aa: CASSQFKAGGLNEQFF

d_call: NA
v_call: TRBV7-2
clone_size: NA
j_call: TRBJ2-5
cdr3_nt: TGTGCCAGCAGCTTAGAACGACAGTTGGGGGAGACCCAGTACTTC
cdr3_aa: CASSLERQLGETQYF

d_call: NA
v_call: TRBV12-3/TRBV12-4
clone_size: few
j_call: TRBJ1-2
cdr3_nt: TGTGCCAGCAGTTTAAGGCCCGATGGCTACACCTTC
cdr3_aa: CASSLRPDGYTF

d_call: TRBD2
v_call: TRBV10-3
clone_size: many
j_call: TRBJ2-1
cdr3_nt: TGTGCCTTAAAACAAGCGGGGGGAGATGAGCAGTTCTTC
cdr3_aa: CALKQAGGDEQFF

d_call: NA
v_call: TRBV6-5
clone_size: few
j_call: TRBJ2-5
cdr3_nt: TGTGCCAGCAGTTACGAGGGCCTGGTGAAGACCCAGTACTTC
cdr3_aa: CASSYEGLVKTQYF

d_call: NA
v_call: TRBV28
clone_size: NA
j_call: TRBJ2-3
cdr3_nt: TGTGCCAGCAGTGGACGGTTCCTCTCTCGCACAGATACGCAGTATTTT
cdr3_aa: CASSGRFLSRTDTQYF

d_call: TRBD2
v_call: TRBV29-1
clone_size: NA
j_call: TRBJ2-5
cdr3_nt: TGCAGCGTTGACTTGGTTAGCGGGGAGACCCAGTACTTC
cdr3_aa: CSVDLVSGETQYF

d_call: TRBD1
v_call: TRBV7-9
clone_size: NA
j_call: TRBJ1-5
cdr3_nt: TGTGCCAGCAGCGGAGACAGGGGTGGCTTTCAGCCCCAGCATTTT
cdr3_aa: CASSGDRGGFQPQHF

d_call: NA
v_call: TRBV24-1
clone_size: NA
j_call: TRBJ1-6
cdr3_nt: TGTGCCACCAGTGATTTCCCTGGATCACCCCTCCACTTT
cdr3_aa: CATSDFPGSPLHF

d_call: NA
v_call: TRBV5-5
clone_size: NA
j_call: TRBJ2-1
cdr3_nt: TGTGCCAGCAGCCCCCGTACCACCGCCATGGGTGGGCGCCACAATGAGCAGTTCTTC
cdr3_aa: CASSPRTTAMGGRHNEQFF

d_call: NA
v_call: TRBV6-2/TRBV6-3
clone_size: NA
j_call: TRBJ2-3
cdr3_nt: TGTGCCAGCAGTTACAATGACGTTACGCAGTATTTT
cdr3_aa: CASSYNDVTQYF

d_call: TRBD2
v_call: TRBV5-1
clone_size: NA
j_call: TRBJ2-1
cdr3_nt: TGCGCCAGCAGCTTGGCGGGACTAGCGGGGGGCCTGGGCGAGGATGAGCAGTTCTTC
cdr3_aa: CASSLAGLAGGLGEDEQFF

d_call: NA
v_call: TRBV25-1
clone_size: NA
j_call: TRBJ1-1
cdr3_nt: TGTGCCCGACTCGTTCTCCCAAACACTGAAGCTTTCTTT
cdr3_aa: CARLVLPNTEAFF

d_call: TRBD1
v_call: TRBV11-2
clone_size: few
j_call: TRBJ2-7
cdr3_nt: TGTGCCAGCAGCTTTGGAACAGGGGGATTTTACGAGCAGTACTTC
cdr3_aa: CASSFGTGGFYEQYF

d_call: NA
v_call: TRBV4-3
clone_size: NA
j_call: TRBJ2-7
cdr3_nt: TGCGCCAGCAGCCCAACACAGGGCGCCGAGCAGTACTTC
cdr3_aa: CASSPTQGAEQYF

d_call: NA
v_call: TRBV6-6
clone_size: NA
j_call: TRBJ2-7
cdr3_nt: TGTGTCAGCAGGGGGAGGGACTTTAGCTCCTACGAGCAGTACTTC
cdr3_aa: CVSRGRDFSSYEQYF

d_call: TRBD1
v_call: TRBV20-1
clone_size: NA
j_call: TRBJ1-1
cdr3_nt: TGCAGTGCTAGGATGACAGGGGGCGCCTGGGACACTGAAGCTTTCTTT
cdr3_aa: CSARMTGGAWDTEAFF

d_call: NA
v_call: TRBV20-1
clone_size: NA
j_call: TRBJ2-3
cdr3_nt: TGCAGTTGGGAAGCAGATACGCAGTATTTT
cdr3_aa: CSWEADTQYF

d_call: NA
v_call: TRBV6-1
clone_size: few
j_call: TRBJ2-1
cdr3_nt: TGTGCCAGCAGTGAAGCGGGGGCCTTCACTGAGCAGTTCTTC
cdr3_aa: CASSEAGAFTEQFF

d_call: NA
v_call: TRBV5-1
clone_size: NA
j_call: TRBJ2-3
cdr3_nt: TGCGCCAGCAGCTCCCTGGGTAGCAGGGTGGGGTCAGATACGCAGTATTTT
cdr3_aa: CASSSLGSRVGSDTQYF

d_call: NA
v_call: TRBV7-8
clone_size: NA
j_call: TRBJ1-2
cdr3_nt: TGTGCCAGCAGCTTAGAGGGGGACATTCTCTATGGCTACACCTTC
cdr3_aa: CASSLEGDILYGYTF